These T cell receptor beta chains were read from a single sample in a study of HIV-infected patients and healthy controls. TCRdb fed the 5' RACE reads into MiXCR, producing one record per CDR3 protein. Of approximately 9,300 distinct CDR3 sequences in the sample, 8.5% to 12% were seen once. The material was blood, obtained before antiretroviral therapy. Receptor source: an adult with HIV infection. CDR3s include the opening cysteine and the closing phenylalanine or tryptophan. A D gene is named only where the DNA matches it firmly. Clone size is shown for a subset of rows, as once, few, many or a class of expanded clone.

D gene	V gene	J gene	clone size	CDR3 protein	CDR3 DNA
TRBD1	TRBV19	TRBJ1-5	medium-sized	CASSADRAGYQPQHF	TGTGCCAGTTCGGCTGACAGGGCGGGATATCAGCCCCAGCATTTT
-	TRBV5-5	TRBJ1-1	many	CASQSWGQNTEAFF	TGTGCCAGCCAATCTTGGGGGCAGAACACTGAAGCTTTCTTT
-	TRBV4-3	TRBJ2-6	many	CASSQDGGAGNLAGANVLTF	TGCGCCAGCAGCCAAGATGGAGGGGCAGGGAATTTGGCTGGGGCCAACGTCCTGACTTTC
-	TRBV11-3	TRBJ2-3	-	CASSPGDQPQYF	TGTGCCAGCAGCCCTGGGGACCAGCCGCAGTATTTT
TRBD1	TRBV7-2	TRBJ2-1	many	CASNLDRGYNEQFF	TGTGCCAGCAACTTGGACAGGGGCTACAATGAGCAGTTCTTC
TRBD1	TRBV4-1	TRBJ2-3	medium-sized	CASSQLPGQGTTDTQYF	TGCGCCAGCAGCCAGCTACCGGGACAGGGAACCACAGATACGCAGTATTTT
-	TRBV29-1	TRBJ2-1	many	CSVDLIYSLIDDTYNEQFF	TGCAGCGTTGATTTGATTTACTCTCTCATCGACGATACCTACAATGAGCAGTTCTTC
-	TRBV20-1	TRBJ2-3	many	CSAPISGSTDTQYF	TGCAGTGCCCCAATCAGCGGTAGCACAGATACGCAGTATTTT
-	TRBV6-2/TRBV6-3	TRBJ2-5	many	CASSPQAETQYF	TGTGCCAGCAGTCCTCAGGCAGAGACCCAGTACTTC
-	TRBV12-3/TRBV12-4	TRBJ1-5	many	CASSSGAWVPNQPQHF	TGTGCCAGCAGTTCGGGGGCCTGGGTGCCGAATCAGCCCCAGCATTTT
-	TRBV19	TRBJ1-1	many	CASSIKPGGTEAFF	TGTGCCAGTAGTATAAAACCGGGGGGGACTGAAGCTTTCTTT
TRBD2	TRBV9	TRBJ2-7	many	CASSAGGTSGAYEQYF	TGTGCCAGCAGCGCCGGTGGAACTAGCGGCGCCTACGAGCAGTACTTC
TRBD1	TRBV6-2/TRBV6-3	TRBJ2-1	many	CASSRDRYNEQFF	TGTGCCAGCAGTAGGGACAGATACAATGAGCAGTTCTTC
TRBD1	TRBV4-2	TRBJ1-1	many	CASSQDRGTGATEAFF	TGTGCCAGCAGCCAAGATCGGGGGACAGGGGCCACTGAAGCTTTCTTT
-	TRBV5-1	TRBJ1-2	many	CASSFATNNYGYTF	TGCGCCAGCAGCTTTGCTACTAATAACTATGGCTACACCTTC
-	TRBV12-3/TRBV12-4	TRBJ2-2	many	CASSIRQADTGELFF	TGTGCCAGCAGTATCCGACAGGCCGACACCGGGGAGCTGTTTTTT
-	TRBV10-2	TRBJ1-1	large	CASSVSGNTEAFF	TGCGCCAGCAGTGTGTCAGGGAACACTGAAGCTTTCTTT
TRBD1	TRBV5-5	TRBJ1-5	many	CASSLGTALGPQHF	TGTGCCAGCAGCCTCGGGACAGCCCTAGGGCCCCAGCATTTT
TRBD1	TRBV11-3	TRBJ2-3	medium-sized	CASSLTGAGFTTDTQYF	TGTGCCAGCAGCTTAACAGGGGCAGGATTTACCACAGATACGCAGTATTTT
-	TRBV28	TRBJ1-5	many	CASSFGEGQPQHF	TGTGCCAGCAGTTTCGGAGAGGGCCAGCCCCAGCATTTT
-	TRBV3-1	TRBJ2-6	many	CASSTSGANVLTF	TGTGCCAGCAGCACCTCTGGGGCCAACGTCCTGACTTTC
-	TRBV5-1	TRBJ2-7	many	CASTPPGPKPEQYF	TGCGCCAGCACCCCGCCGGGACCAAAACCCGAGCAGTACTTC
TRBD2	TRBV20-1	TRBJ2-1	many	CSPTGGANEQFF	TGCAGTCCCACGGGGGGGGCGAATGAGCAGTTCTTC
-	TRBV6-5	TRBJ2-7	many	CASSYDTYYEQYF	TGTGCCAGCAGTTACGACACATACTACGAGCAGTACTTC
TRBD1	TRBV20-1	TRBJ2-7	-	CSARVPAGGYEQYF	TGCAGTGCTAGAGTCCCGGCAGGGGGATACGAGCAGTACTTC
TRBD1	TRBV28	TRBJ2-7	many	CASSNTGGDEQYF	TGTGCCAGCAGTAATACAGGGGGCGACGAGCAGTACTTC
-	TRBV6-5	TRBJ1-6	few	CASSYVGQRNSPLHF	TGTGCCAGCAGTTACGTCGGACAGAGAAATTCACCCCTCCACTTT
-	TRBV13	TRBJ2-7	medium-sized	CASERRGVYEQYF	TGTGCCAGCGAGCGAAGAGGGGTCTACGAGCAGTACTTC
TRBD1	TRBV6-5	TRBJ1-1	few	CASSDRGSNTEAFF	TGTGCCAGCAGTGACAGGGGTTCTAACACTGAAGCTTTCTTT
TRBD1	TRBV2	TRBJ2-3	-	CASSENRGVTDTQYF	TGTGCCAGCAGTGAGAACAGGGGAGTAACAGATACGCAGTATTTT
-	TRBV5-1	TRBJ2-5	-	CASSWDRDVETQYF	TGCGCCAGCAGCTGGGACCGGGATGTAGAGACCCAGTACTTC
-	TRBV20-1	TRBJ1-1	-	CSARGGGWATEAFF	TGCAGTGCTAGAGGCGGGGGCTGGGCCACCGAAGCTTTCTTT
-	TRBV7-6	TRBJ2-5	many	CASSIGVRKTQYF	TGTGCCAGCAGCATCGGAGTTCGGAAGACCCAGTACTTC
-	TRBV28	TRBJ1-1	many	CASSSSGGSTEAFF	TGTGCCAGCAGTTCATCGGGGGGTAGCACTGAAGCTTTCTTT
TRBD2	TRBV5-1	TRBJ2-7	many	CASSFLSGGDSYEQYF	TGCGCCAGCAGCTTCCTTAGCGGGGGTGACTCCTACGAGCAGTACTTC
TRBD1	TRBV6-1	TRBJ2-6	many	CASKTGGLSGANVLTF	TGTGCCAGCAAAACAGGGGGCTTATCTGGGGCCAACGTCCTGACTTTC
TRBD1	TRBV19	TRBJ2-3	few	CASSRTGSSTDTQYF	TGTGCCAGTAGTCGGACAGGATCTAGCACAGATACGCAGTATTTT
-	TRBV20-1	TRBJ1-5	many	CSASLNQPQHF	TGCAGTGCTAGTTTAAATCAGCCCCAGCATTTT
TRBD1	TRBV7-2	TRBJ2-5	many	CASSLRGGPETQYF	TGTGCCAGCAGCTTAAGAGGGGGCCCAGAGACCCAGTACTTC
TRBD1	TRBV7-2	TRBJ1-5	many	CASSFGQGVGQPQHF	TGTGCCAGCAGTTTTGGACAGGGAGTCGGACAGCCCCAGCATTTT
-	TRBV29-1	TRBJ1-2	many	CSVEGSSGNYGYTF	TGCAGCGTTGAAGGGAGCTCCGGTAATTATGGCTACACCTTC
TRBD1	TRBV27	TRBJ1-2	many	CATWTGQSNYGYTF	TGTGCCACCTGGACAGGGCAATCTAACTATGGCTACACCTTC
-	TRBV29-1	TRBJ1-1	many	CSVGLGRAEAFF	TGCAGCGTCGGACTCGGACGGGCTGAAGCTTTCTTT
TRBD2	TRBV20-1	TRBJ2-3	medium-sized	CSASSGLAGVEDTQYF	TGCAGTGCTAGTTCTGGACTAGCGGGAGTCGAAGATACGCAGTATTTT
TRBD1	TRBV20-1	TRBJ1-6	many	CSARDRPGQGKNSPLHF	TGCAGTGCTAGGGATCGACCGGGACAGGGGAAAAATTCACCCCTCCACTTT
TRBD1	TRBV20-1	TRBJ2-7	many	CSAGQGSEQYF	TGCAGTGCGGGACAGGGGAGCGAGCAGTACTTC